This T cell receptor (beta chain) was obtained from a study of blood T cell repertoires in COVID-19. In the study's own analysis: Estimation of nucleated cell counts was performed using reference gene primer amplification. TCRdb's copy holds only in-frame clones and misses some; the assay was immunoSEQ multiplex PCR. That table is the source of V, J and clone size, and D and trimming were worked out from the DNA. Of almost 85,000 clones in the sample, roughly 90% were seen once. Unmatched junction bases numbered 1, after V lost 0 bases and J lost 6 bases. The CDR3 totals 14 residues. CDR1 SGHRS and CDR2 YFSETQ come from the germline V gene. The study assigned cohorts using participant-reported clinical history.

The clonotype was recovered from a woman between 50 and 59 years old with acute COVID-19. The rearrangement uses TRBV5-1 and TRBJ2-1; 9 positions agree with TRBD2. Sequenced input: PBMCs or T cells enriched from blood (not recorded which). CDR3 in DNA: TGCGCCAGCAGCTTGGGACTAGCGGCCAATGAGCAGTTCTTC. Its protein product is CASSLGLAANEQFF.